This TCR beta chain was sequenced for a study of graft-versus-host responses after intestinal transplantation. Study as a whole: Every transplant recipient was induced with anti-thymocyte globulin, then maintained on tacrolimus and steroids for two to three years.

Germline V CDR1 and CDR2: SGHTA, FQGTGA. Trimming took 1 base from V and 5 from J; bases not matched to a gene: 6. The CDR3 has 15 amino acids. Worth noting for this clone: Its target is unknown.

Sequenced by immunoSEQ multiplex PCR; TCRdb stores in-frame clones only, minus some. The repertoire holds 25,000 to 30,000 clones, with around 80% as singletons. Study-wide points: There were GvH clones found in recipient marrow, and some of them appeared first in ileum or blood.

The chain recombines TRBV7-3 with TRBJ2-5; TRBD1 aligns across 8 bases. The source is a human donor who received an intestinal transplant. Sequencing used unstimulated CD4+ T cells sorted from spleen or lymph node cells, obtained before intestinal transplant. The chain's CDR3 is CASSLNPGGAETQYF. The CDR3 coding sequence is TGTGCCAGCAGCTTAAACCCAGGGGGCGCGGAGACCCAGTACTTC. Drawing the rest from reference TRBV7-3 and TRBJ2-5, the complete variable domain is GAGVSQTPSNKVTEKGKYVELRCDPISGHTALYWYRQSLGQGPEFLIYFQGTGAADDSGLPNDRFFAVRPEGSVSTLKIQRTERGDSAVYLCASSLNPGGAETQYFGPGTRLLVL.